Below, 31 T cell receptor beta chains from the same sample are listed, as sequenced in a study of T cells after somatic rescue of genetic block. Clones were sequenced by immunoSEQ multiplex PCR, and TCRdb holds only the in-frame ones, with some missing. This table holds about 120,000 clones, around nine tenths found once. The sequencing input was peripheral blood mononuclear cells (PBMCs). The origin of the receptors is a woman younger than 30.

The chain carries TRBV2 and TRBJ1-1; 8 bases match TRBD1. This CDR3 contains 13 residues. The germline gives CDR1 SNHLY, CDR2 FYNNEI. The J segment lost 6 bases and the V segment lost 6 bases, leaving 6 bases of the junction unmatched. The CDR3 reads CASRRTGPAEAFF. The CDR3 DNA is TGTGCCAGCAGGCGGACAGGGCCTGCTGAAGCTTTCTTT.

This sequence joins TRBV28 and TRBJ2-5; D is ambiguous. Germline V gene sequence: CDR1 MDHEN, CDR2 SYDVKM. With 2 bases removed from V and 1 base from J, the gap between germline ends came to 11 bases. This CDR3 is built from 15 residues. The CDR3 sequence is CASSLSPTSQETQYF. CDR3 bases: TGTGCCAGCAGTTTAAGCCCGACTTCCCAAGAGACCCAGTACTTC.

The rearrangement links TRBV19 to TRBJ2-6, with TRBD1 identical over 7 bases. This CDR3 is 15 amino acids long. J lost 0 bases, V lost 7 bases, and 3 bases had no gene match. The germline V gene encodes CDR1 LNHDA and CDR2 SQIVND (reference sequence). CDR3 loop: CASNRGFSGANVLTF. The CDR3 nucleotides are TGTGCCAGTAACAGGGGCTTCTCTGGGGCCAACGTCCTGACTTTC.

The chain combines TRBV18 with TRBJ1-2; TRBD1 matches at 8 bases. Trimming cost V 6 bases and J 5 bases; bases outside gene matches: 5. The CDR3 has 13 amino acids. CDR1 and CDR2 from the germline V gene are KGHSH and LQKENI. The CDR3 sequence: CASSQDREYGYTF. CDR3 nucleotide sequence: TGTGCCAGCTCTCAGGACAGGGAGTATGGCTACACCTTC.

The chain is built from TRBV19 and TRBJ2-2, with D perhaps matching TRBD1 (6 bases). The CDR3 length is 14 residues. Trimming took 6 bases from V and 0 from J, leaving 8 bases between them. CDR1 and CDR2 from the germline V gene are LNHDA and SQIVND (reference sequence). The CDR3 bases are TGTGCCAGTAGACAGGGTACGAACACCGGGGAGCTGTTTTTT. Its protein is CASRQGTNTGELFF.

The chain recombines TRBV5-5 with TRBJ2-5; D is unresolved. Trimming removed 3 bases from V and 3 bases from J, with 9 bases in between. CDR3 length equals 13 residues. Germline CDR1 and CDR2: SGHKS and YYEKEE (reference sequence). The CDR3 protein is CASSSGFKETQYF. DNA for the CDR3: TGTGCCAGCAGCTCCGGCTTTAAAGAGACCCAGTACTTC. The variable domain in full, completed from reference TRBV5-5 and TRBJ2-5, reads DAGVTQSPTHLIKTRGQQVTLRCSPISGHKSVSWYQQVLGQGPQFIFQYYEKEERGRGNFPDRFSARQFPNYSSELNVNALLLGDSALYLCASSSGFKETQYFGPGTRLLVL.

V usage is TRBV19 and J usage is TRBJ1-2; D remains unclear. CDR1 LNHDA and CDR2 SQIVND come from the germline V gene (reference sequence). The CDR3 consists of 15 residues. The V end lost 3 bases, the J end lost 2 bases, and 13 bases lay between the germline ends. CDR3 nucleotide sequence: TGTGCCAGTAGTATGCACGCCGGGAAAAACTATGGCTACACCTTC. Amino acids: CASSMHAGKNYGYTF.

V and J are TRBV5-8 and TRBJ2-3, with D tentatively TRBD1 or TRBD2 (6 bases each). CDR3 length equals 12 residues. Germline V gene lookup returns CDR1 SGHTS and CDR2 YDEGEE. Trimming left V 10 bases short and J 1 base short, with 10 bases between. CDR3: CARGLGTDTQYF. CDR3 in DNA: TGTGCCCGGGGGCTTGGCACAGATACGCAGTATTTT.

V and J are TRBV7-2 and TRBJ1-4; 7 bases are shared with TRBD1. Germline V gene lookup returns CDR1 SGHTA and CDR2 FQGNSA. The CDR3 is 15 residues long. V lost 7 bases to trimming and J lost 6 bases; unmatched junction nucleotides: 11. The CDR3 spells CASTRQTGNYEKLFF. The CDR3 coding sequence is TGTGCCAGCACCCGGCAGACAGGGAATTATGAAAAACTGTTTTTT.

This chain links TRBV6-1 with TRBJ2-1; a weak D match, TRBD2 (5 bases). V lost 4 bases and J lost 5, with 18 bases in between. Germline-derived CDR1 and CDR2 are MNHNS and SASEGT. This CDR3 spans 16 amino acids. The CDR3 region is CASSVEAAGGHNEQFF. The CDR3 DNA is TGTGCCAGCAGTGTAGAAGCGGCGGGCGGGCACAATGAGCAGTTCTTC.

J is TRBJ1-1 and V is TRBV5-6, with 8 bases that match TRBD1. CDR1 SGHDT and CDR2 YYEEEE come from the germline V gene. With V trimmed by 4 bases and J by 0 bases, 8 bases remained unmatched. CDR3 length: 16 amino acids. This chain's CDR3 is CASSIDRGGVNTEAFF. CDR3 bases: TGTGCCAGCAGCATTGACAGGGGTGGGGTGAACACTGAAGCTTTCTTT.

The V gene is TRBV4-1, the J gene TRBJ1-2; 8 nucleotides agree with TRBD1. Germline V CDR1 and CDR2: MGHRA, YSYEKL. The CDR3 is 16 residues long. V gave up 1 base and J gave up 4 bases; unmatched junction bases: 8. The CDR3 region is CASSQASGGILYGYTF. The CDR3 DNA sequence: TGCGCCAGCAGCCAAGCGTCAGGGGGCATCCTCTATGGCTACACCTTC.

This clone has a single count. The chain uses TRBV7-6 and TRBJ2-5, with 8 bases fitting TRBD1. V shed 0 bases and J 5 bases; nucleotides not matched to a gene: 8. This CDR3 has 16 amino acids. The germline CDR1 and CDR2 sequences are SGHVS and FNYEAQ. CDR3: CASSLAVQGAGETQYF. The CDR3 DNA follows: TGTGCCAGCAGCTTAGCGGTCCAGGGGGCGGGTGAGACCCAGTACTTC. The complete variable domain, with remaining parts taken from reference TRBV7-6 and TRBJ2-5, reads GAGVSQSPRYKVTKRGQDVALRCDPISGHVSLYWYRQALGQGPEFLTYFNYEAQQDKSGLPNDRFSAERPEGSISTLTIQRTEQRDSAMYRCASSLAVQGAGETQYFGPGTRLLVL.

This clone appeared once. The rearrangement joins TRBV7-9 to TRBJ2-7; tentatively, D is TRBD1 (6 bases). Trimming shortened V by 3 bases and J by 5 bases, and 11 bases separated the two germline ends. There are 13 residues in the CDR3. The V gene's germline CDR1 is SEHNR and CDR2 FQNEAQ (reference sequence). The CDR3 spells CASSFWGRDEQYF. The CDR3 DNA is TGTGCCAGCAGCTTTTGGGGGCGAGACGAGCAGTACTTC.

The chain uses TRBV19 and TRBJ1-6, with 7 positions matching TRBD1. The J segment lost 11 bases and the V segment lost 3 bases, leaving 4 bases of the junction unmatched. Germline V gives CDR1 LNHDA, CDR2 SQIVND (reference sequence). This CDR3 contains 13 residues. This chain's CDR3 is CASSMGQSPPLHF. CDR3 DNA sequence: TGTGCCAGTAGTATGGGACAGTCCCCACCCCTCCACTTT.

This sequence joins TRBV30 and TRBJ2-3, with a possible D match to TRBD2 (6 bases). In germline, CDR1 is GTSNPN, CDR2 SVGIG (reference sequence). The CDR3 spans 15 residues. V was shortened by 1 base and J by 3 bases, with 14 bases between the two germline ends. DNA of the CDR3: TGTGCCTGGAGTGCGTCGGGACTCCCTACAGATACGCAGTATTTT. Translated, it gives CAWSASGLPTDTQYF.

This clone was seen only a few times. The genes are TRBV5-1 and TRBJ2-7, with D perhaps matching TRBD1 or TRBD2 (5 bases each). The CDR3 length is 14 residues. Trimming cost V 0 bases and J 2 bases, with 9 bases left between them. In germline, CDR1 is SGHRS, CDR2 YFSETQ. The CDR3 DNA is TGCGCCAGCAGCTTGGCGGGACCGCCCTACGAGCAGTACTTC. This translates into CASSLAGPPYEQYF.

A word on this clone: Other DNA sequences of this sample code for an identical CDR3. The chain uses TRBV5-1 and TRBJ2-3; unclear D gene. The CDR3 contains 13 residues. Trimming pared 0 bases from V and 3 bases from J, leaving 5 bases between. Germline V gives CDR1 SGHRS, CDR2 YFSETQ. The CDR3 nucleotides read TGCGCCAGCAGCTTGGGTGGTACAGATACGCAGTATTTT. Its protein product is CASSLGGTDTQYF.

As DNA, the CDR3 is TGTGCCAGCTCACCGAGGGCAGGGGAAAACTATGGCTACACCTTC. Amino acid sequence: CASSPRAGENYGYTF. The chain recombines TRBV18 with TRBJ1-2; possibly TRBD1 for D (6 bases). Trimming took 3 bases from V and 2 from J, leaving 13 bases between them. Germline V gene sequence: CDR1 KGHSH, CDR2 LQKENI. The CDR3 loop spans 15 amino acids.

The V gene is TRBV7-9, the J gene TRBJ1-5; D unresolved. The V gene's germline CDR1 is SEHNR and CDR2 FQNEAQ (reference sequence). The CDR3 is 16 residues long. Trimming removed 1 base from V and 2 bases from J, with 12 bases in between. CDR3 in DNA: TGTGCCAGCAGCTTAGGAACGGGGATTGGCAATCAGCCCCAGCATTTT. Translating it yields CASSLGTGIGNQPQHF.

The rearrangement joins TRBV5-1 to TRBJ2-3; 14 nucleotides align to TRBD2. The J segment lost 4 bases and the V segment lost 3 bases, leaving 13 bases of the junction unmatched. Germline V CDR1 and CDR2: SGHRS, YFSETQ. The CDR3 consists of 19 residues. The CDR3 spells CASSSPGLAGAYKADTQYF. As DNA, the CDR3 is TGCGCCAGCAGCTCTCCGGGACTAGCGGGGGCCTATAAGGCAGATACGCAGTATTTT.

The rearrangement links TRBV10-3 to TRBJ2-3; D uncertain. Germline loops: CDR1 ENHRY, CDR2 SYGVKD. The CDR3 consists of 17 residues. The V end was cut by 4 bases, the J end by 4 bases, with 21 bases between. The CDR3, as DNA: TGTGCCATCAGTGCCTCGGCAGGCCGCGGCAAGGCAGATACGCAGTATTTT. Its protein is CAISASAGRGKADTQYF.

The J gene is TRBJ1-5, the V gene TRBV30; D call uncertain. The CDR3 runs 12 residues. V was shortened by 5 bases and J by 5 bases, with 10 bases between the two germline ends. Per the germline V gene, CDR1 is GTSNPN and CDR2 is SVGIG (reference sequence). In DNA, the CDR3 is TGTGCCTGGCAGGACGCGGATCAGCCCCAGCATTTT. It specifies CAWQDADQPQHF.

In its sample, this clone was seen a few times. The V gene is TRBV7-2, the J gene TRBJ1-2, with a possible D match to TRBD1 (5 bases). The CDR3 length is 16 residues. Trimming stripped 5 bases from V and 4 bases from J, with 20 bases between. CDR1 SGHTA and CDR2 FQGNSA come from the germline V gene. CDR3 in amino acids: CASSPGLTGQLYGYTF. CDR3 sequence (DNA): TGTGCCAGCAGCCCCGGCCTTACAGGCCAACTCTATGGCTACACCTTC.

This rearrangement joins TRBV7-6 to TRBJ1-2, with a tentative D call TRBD1 (6 bases). Germline V gene sequence: CDR1 SGHVS, CDR2 FNYEAQ. V lost 5 bases and J 5 bases, leaving 15 bases between the germline ends. The CDR3 totals 14 residues. The CDR3 protein is CASSPEAGQYGYTF. The CDR3, as DNA: TGTGCCAGCAGCCCCGAGGCTGGACAGTATGGCTACACCTTC.

This chain uses TRBV7-2 with TRBJ1-5, with D uncertain. The CDR3 extends over 16 amino acids. Germline values: CDR1 SGHTA, CDR2 FQGNSA. Trimming took 1 base from V and 0 from J, leaving 10 bases between them. This CDR3 reads CASSLDSYYSNQPQHF. DNA of the CDR3: TGTGCCAGCAGCTTAGACAGCTACTATAGCAATCAGCCCCAGCATTTT.

The CDR3 loop reads CASSPHAGLNTGELFF. In DNA form, the CDR3 reads TGTGCCAGCAGCCCCCACGCAGGGCTGAACACCGGGGAGCTGTTTTTT. The V gene is TRBV28, the J gene TRBJ2-2; possible D gene TRBD1, 5 bases. Trimming removed 6 bases from V and 1 base from J, with 15 bases in between. This CDR3 is 16 amino acids long. CDR1 and CDR2 (germline): MDHEN, SYDVKM.

The J gene is TRBJ2-1, the V gene TRBV4-1; D unresolved. The CDR3 length is 14 residues. Per germline, CDR1 MGHRA and CDR2 YSYEKL. V was trimmed by 2 bases and J by 4 bases, leaving 9 bases between them. The CDR3 region has the DNA TGCGCCAGCAGCCAACCGGGTCTTTACAATGAGCAGTTCTTC. This codes for CASSQPGLYNEQFF.

This chain's CDR3 is CASKTQGGGYEQYF. The DNA for the CDR3 is TGTGCCAGCAAGACACAGGGGGGTGGTTACGAGCAGTACTTC. V usage is TRBV28 and J usage is TRBJ2-7; 8 nucleotides match TRBD1. With 7 bases clipped from V and 4 bases from J, the junction kept 9 bases outside the gene matches. Germline values: CDR1 MDHEN, CDR2 SYDVKM. CDR3 size: 14 residues.

This rearrangement joins TRBV7-2 to TRBJ2-7; 15 bases are shared with TRBD2. The CDR3 extends over 18 amino acids. Trimming cost V 1 base and J 1 base; bases outside gene matches: 5. Germline V CDR1 and CDR2: SGHTA, FQGNSA. Here the CDR3 DNA reads TGTGCCAGCAGCTTAGAGTCAGGACTAGCGGGGGGGTCCTACGAGCAGTACTTC. Residues: CASSLESGLAGGSYEQYF.

The chain uses TRBV7-8 and TRBJ2-1; D unclear. The CDR3 is 12 residues long. The V end was cut by 0 bases, the J end by 9 bases, with 6 bases between. Germline V gives CDR1 SGHVS, CDR2 FQNEAQ. This CDR3 is CASSLAVREQFF. The DNA of the CDR3 is TGTGCCAGCAGCTTAGCCGTTCGTGAGCAGTTCTTC.